One and the same sample provided the 4 T cell receptor beta chains below, sequenced in a study of OX40 agonist ivuxolimab in advanced cancers. Only in-frame clones appear in the TCRdb table, and some are missing; sequencing was by immunoSEQ multiplex PCR. This sample has tens of thousands of clones, with about 82% found just once. This specimen consisted of CD4+ or CD8+ T cells sorted from blood, obtained in a trial of the OX40 agonist ivuxolimab. These receptors all come from an adult with an advanced solid tumor such as melanoma, head and neck, liver or kidney cancer.

The V and J genes are TRBV5-8 and TRBJ2-1; TRBD1 agrees at 9 bases. The V gene's germline CDR1 is SGHTS and CDR2 YDEGEE. V was clipped by 6 bases and J by 0 bases; unmatched bases: 16. The CDR3 extends over 19 amino acids. The CDR3 is CASIMTGGHIFSSYNEQFF. CDR3 in DNA: TGTGCCAGCATTATGACAGGGGGTCATATTTTTAGCTCCTACAATGAGCAGTTCTTC.

V usage is TRBV28 and J usage is TRBJ1-1, with 10 bases that match TRBD1. Germline assignment: CDR1 MDHEN and CDR2 SYDVKM. CDR3 size: 11 residues. CDR3 in DNA: TGTCGGACAGGGGGGGACACTGAAGCTTTCTTT. Translated: CRTGGDTEAFF.

The chain carries TRBV7-2 and TRBJ2-3, with no clear D. From germline, CDR1 is SGHTA and CDR2 FQGNSA. Trimming removed 3 bases at V and 1 base at J, with 5 bases between. The CDR3 sequence is 13 residues long. The CDR3 here is CASSFSGTDTQYF. DNA of the CDR3: TGTGCCAGCAGCTTTTCGGGCACAGATACGCAGTATTTT. Drawing the rest from reference TRBV7-2 and TRBJ2-3, the complete variable domain is GAGVSQSPSNKVTEKGKDVELRCDPISGHTALYWYRQSLGQGLEFLIYFQGNSAPDKSGLPSDRFSAERTGGSVSTLTIQRTQQEDSAVYLCASSFSGTDTQYFGPGTRLTVL.

The rearrangement links TRBV6-5 to TRBJ1-4, with D hard to call. The ends were cut back, 5 bases at V and 4 bases at J, with 8 bases in the middle. This CDR3 contains 13 residues. CDR1 is MNHEY and CDR2 is SVGAGI in the germline V gene. DNA of the CDR3: TGTGCCAGCAGTCCCACACATAATGAAAAACTGTTTTTT. This codes for CASSPTHNEKLFF.